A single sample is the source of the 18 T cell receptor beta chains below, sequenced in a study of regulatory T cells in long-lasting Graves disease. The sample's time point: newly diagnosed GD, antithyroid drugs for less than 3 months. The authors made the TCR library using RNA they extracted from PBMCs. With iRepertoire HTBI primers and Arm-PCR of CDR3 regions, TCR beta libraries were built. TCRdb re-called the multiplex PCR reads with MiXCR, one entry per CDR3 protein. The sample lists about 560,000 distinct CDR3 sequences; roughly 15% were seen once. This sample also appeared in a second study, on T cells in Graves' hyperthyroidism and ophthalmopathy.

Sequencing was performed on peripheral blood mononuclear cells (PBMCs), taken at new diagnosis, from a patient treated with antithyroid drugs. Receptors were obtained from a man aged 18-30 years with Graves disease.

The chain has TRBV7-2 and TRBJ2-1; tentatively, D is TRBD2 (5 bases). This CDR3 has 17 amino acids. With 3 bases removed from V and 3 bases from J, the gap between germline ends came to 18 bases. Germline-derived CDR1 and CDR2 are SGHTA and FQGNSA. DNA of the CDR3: TGTGCCAGCAGCTTGGCCCGCAGCGGACCGGTCTACAATGAGCAGTTCTTC. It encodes CASSLARSGPVYNEQFF.

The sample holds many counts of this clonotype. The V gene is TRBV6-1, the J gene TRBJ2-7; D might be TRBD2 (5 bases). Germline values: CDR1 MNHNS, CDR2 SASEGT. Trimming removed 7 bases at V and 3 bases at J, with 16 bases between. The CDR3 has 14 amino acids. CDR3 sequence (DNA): TGTGCCAGCACAGAACGGAGCGGTCACTACGAGCAGTACTTC. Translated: CASTERSGHYEQYF.

This CDR3 is CASSSPWGSQNTEAFF. Here the CDR3 DNA reads TGTGCCAGCAGCTCACCTTGGGGGAGCCAGAACACTGAAGCTTTCTTT. The chain joins TRBV7-3 to TRBJ1-1, with D possibly being TRBD1 (5 bases). The CDR3 is made up of 16 amino acids. In germline, CDR1 is SGHTA, CDR2 FQGTGA. Trimming took 4 bases from V and 1 from J, leaving 16 bases between them.

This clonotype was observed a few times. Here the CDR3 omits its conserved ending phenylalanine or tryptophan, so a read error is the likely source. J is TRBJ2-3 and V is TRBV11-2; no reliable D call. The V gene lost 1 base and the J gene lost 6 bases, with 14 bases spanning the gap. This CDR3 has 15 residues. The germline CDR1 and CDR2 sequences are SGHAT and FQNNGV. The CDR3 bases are TGTGCCAGCAGCTTAGTTTCGAACAATGGGGATACGCAGTATCTT. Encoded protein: CASSLVSNNGDTQYL.

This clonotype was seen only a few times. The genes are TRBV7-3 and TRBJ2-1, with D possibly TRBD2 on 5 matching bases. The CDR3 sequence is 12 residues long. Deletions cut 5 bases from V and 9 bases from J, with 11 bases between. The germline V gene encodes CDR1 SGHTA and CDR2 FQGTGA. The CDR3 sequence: CASSPESGEQFF. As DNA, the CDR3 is TGTGCCAGCAGCCCCGAAAGCGGTGAGCAGTTCTTC.

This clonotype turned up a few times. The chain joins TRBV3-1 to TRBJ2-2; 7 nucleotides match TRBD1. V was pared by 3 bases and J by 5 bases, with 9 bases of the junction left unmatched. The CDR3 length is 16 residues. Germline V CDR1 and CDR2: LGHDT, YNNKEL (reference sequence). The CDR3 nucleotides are TGTGCCAGCAGCCACCCTCAGGGACAGTTGACCGGGGAGCTGTTTTTT. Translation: CASSHPQGQLTGELFF.

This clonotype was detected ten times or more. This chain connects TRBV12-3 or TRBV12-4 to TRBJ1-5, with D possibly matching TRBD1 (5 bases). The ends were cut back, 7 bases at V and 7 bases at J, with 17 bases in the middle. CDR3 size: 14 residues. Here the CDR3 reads CASTQDKVGQPQHF. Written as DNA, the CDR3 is TGTGCCAGCACTCAGGACAAGGTCGGCCAGCCCCAGCATTTT.

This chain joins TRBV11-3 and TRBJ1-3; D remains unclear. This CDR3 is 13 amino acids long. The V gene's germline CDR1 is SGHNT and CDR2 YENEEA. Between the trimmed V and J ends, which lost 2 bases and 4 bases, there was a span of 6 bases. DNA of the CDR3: TGTGCCAGCAGCTTAAGTCTCGGAAACACCATATATTTT. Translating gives CASSLSLGNTIYF. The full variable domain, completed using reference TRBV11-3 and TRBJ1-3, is EAGVVQSPRYKIIEKKQPVAFWCNPISGHNTLYWYLQNLGQGPELLIRYENEEAVDDSQLPKDRFSAERLKGVDSTLKIQPAELGDSAVYLCASSLSLGNTIYFGEGSWLTVV.

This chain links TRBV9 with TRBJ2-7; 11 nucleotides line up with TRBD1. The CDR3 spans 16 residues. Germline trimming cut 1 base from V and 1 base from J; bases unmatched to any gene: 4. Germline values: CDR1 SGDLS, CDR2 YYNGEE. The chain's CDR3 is CASSVTGTGGSYEQYF. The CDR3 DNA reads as TGTGCCAGCAGCGTAACCGGGACAGGGGGTTCCTACGAGCAGTACTTC.

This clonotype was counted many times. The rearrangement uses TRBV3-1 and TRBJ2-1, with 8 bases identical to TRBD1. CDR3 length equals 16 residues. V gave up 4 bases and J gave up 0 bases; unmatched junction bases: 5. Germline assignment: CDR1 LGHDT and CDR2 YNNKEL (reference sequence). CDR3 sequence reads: CASSRWGQVSYNEQFF. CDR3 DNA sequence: TGTGCCAGCAGCCGTTGGGGACAGGTCTCCTACAATGAGCAGTTCTTC.

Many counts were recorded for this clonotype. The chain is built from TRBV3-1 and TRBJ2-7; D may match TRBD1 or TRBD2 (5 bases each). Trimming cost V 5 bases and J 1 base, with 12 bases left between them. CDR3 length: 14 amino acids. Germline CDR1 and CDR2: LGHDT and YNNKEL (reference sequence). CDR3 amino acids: CASSSKGSSYEQYF. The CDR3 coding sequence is TGTGCCAGCAGCTCAAAGGGGAGTTCCTACGAGCAGTACTTC.

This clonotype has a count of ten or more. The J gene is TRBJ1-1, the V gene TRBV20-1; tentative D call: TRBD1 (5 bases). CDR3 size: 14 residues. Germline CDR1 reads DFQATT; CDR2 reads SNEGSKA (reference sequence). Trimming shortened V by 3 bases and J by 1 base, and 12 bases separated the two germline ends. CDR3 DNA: TGCAGTGCTAGTTTGGGGCCAGCGAACACTGAAGCTTTCTTT. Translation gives CSASLGPANTEAFF.

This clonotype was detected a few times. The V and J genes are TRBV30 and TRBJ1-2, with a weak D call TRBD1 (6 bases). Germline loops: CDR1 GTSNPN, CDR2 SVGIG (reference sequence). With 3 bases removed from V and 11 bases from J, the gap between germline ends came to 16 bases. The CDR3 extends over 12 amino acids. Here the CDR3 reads CAWSGIQGKYTF. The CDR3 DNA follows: TGTGCCTGGAGCGGGATACAGGGCAAGTACACCTTC.

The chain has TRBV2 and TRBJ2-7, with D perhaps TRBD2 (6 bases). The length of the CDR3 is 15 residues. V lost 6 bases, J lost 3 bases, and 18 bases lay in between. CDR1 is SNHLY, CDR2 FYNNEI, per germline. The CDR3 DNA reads TGTGCCAGCAGGGAGGGTCTAGAAGCGAACTACGAGCAGTACTTC. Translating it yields CASREGLEANYEQYF.

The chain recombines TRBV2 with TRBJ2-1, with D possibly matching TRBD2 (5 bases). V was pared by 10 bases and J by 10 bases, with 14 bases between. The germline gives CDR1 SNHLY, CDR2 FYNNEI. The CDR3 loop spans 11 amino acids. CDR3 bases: TGTGCCATCCAGGACTGGAAGGAGCAGTTCTTC. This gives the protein CAIQDWKEQFF.

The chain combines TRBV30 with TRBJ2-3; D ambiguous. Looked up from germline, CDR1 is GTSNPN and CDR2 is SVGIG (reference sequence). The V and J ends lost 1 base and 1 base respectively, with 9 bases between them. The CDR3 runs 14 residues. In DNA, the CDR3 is TGTGCCTGGAGTGGCGGACGGGGCACAGATACGCAGTATTTT. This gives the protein CAWSGGRGTDTQYF.

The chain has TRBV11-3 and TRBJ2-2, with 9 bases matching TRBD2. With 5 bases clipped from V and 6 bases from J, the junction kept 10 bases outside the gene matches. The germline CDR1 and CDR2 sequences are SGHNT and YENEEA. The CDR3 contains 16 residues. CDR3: CASSPRSGRRSGELFF. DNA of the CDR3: TGTGCCAGCAGCCCACGTAGCGGGAGAAGGTCCGGGGAGCTGTTTTTT.

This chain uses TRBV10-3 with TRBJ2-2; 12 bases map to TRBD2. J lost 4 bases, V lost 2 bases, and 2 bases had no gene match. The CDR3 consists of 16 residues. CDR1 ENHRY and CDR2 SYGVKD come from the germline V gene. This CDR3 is CAISERLAGATGELFF. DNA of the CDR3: TGTGCCATCAGTGAGAGACTAGCGGGAGCCACCGGGGAGCTGTTTTTT.